The clone carrying this TCR beta chain showed up many times. Each CDR3 protein is one row after TCRdb ran MiXCR on the 5' RACE reads. The sample holds about 220,000 distinct CDR3 sequences; more than 6.5% are singletons and the top ten take around 1.1%. The data were taken from a study of T cells after yellow fever vaccination. CDR3 size: 15 residues. Per the germline V gene, CDR1 is MGHRA and CDR2 is YSYEKL. V was shortened by 0 bases and J by 3 bases, with 10 bases between the two germline ends. Material: CD4+ T cells sorted from PBMCs, obtained on the day of the yellow fever booster vaccination. This chain connects TRBV4-1 to TRBJ2-3, with D possibly being TRBD2 (6 bases). This receptor was identified in a young man who received the YFV17D yellow fever vaccine. For the CDR3, the DNA is TGCGCCAGCAGCCAAGAGGGGGGAGGAACAGATACGCAGTATTTT. Translation gives CASSQEGGGTDTQYF.